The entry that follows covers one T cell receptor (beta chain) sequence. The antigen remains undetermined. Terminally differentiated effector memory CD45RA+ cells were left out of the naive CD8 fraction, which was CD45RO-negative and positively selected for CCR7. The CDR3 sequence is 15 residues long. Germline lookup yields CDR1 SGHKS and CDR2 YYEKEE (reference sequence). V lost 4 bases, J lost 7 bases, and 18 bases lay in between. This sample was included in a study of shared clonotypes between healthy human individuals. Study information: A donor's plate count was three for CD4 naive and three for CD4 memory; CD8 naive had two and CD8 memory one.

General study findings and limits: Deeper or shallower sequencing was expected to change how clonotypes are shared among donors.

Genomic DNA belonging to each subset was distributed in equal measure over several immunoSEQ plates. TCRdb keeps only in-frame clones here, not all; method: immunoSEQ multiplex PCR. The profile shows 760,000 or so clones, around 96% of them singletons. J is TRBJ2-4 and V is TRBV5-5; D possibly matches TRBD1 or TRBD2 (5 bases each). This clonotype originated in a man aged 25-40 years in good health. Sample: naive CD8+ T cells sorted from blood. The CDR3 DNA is TGTGCCAGCAGCCCGGAAGAGGGGATTCTGAACATTCAGTACTTC. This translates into CASSPEEGILNIQYF.